Listed here are 18 T cell receptor beta chains from one sample, sequenced in a study of lymphopenia after photon versus proton radiotherapy. The protocol was immunoSEQ multiplex PCR, while the TCRdb copy is restricted to in-frame clones and leaves out a portion. Among about 70,000 clones, 85% to 95% were seen once, and the ten largest hold over 2%. The material sequenced was peripheral blood, taken from a patient treated with photon-based radiotherapy. These TCRs come from a woman between 40 and 50 years old with cholangiocarcinoma.

V is TRBV6-6 and J is TRBJ2-3; perhaps TRBD2 as D (5 bases). This CDR3 is built from 14 residues. Per germline, CDR1 MNHNY and CDR2 SVGAGI (reference sequence). V lost 6 bases and J lost 4, with 14 bases in between. The chain's CDR3 is CASSQLGVPDTQYF. The CDR3 DNA reads TGTGCCAGCAGCCAATTGGGAGTCCCAGATACGCAGTATTTT.

The chain couples TRBV18 to TRBJ2-1, with D unresolved. The CDR3 consists of 16 residues. CDR1 is KGHSH, CDR2 LQKENI, per germline. V was trimmed by 6 bases and J by 0 bases, leaving 15 bases between them. CDR3 sequence (DNA): TGTGCCAGCTCTAGAGGTGACTCAAGCTCCTACAATGAGCAGTTCTTC. This encodes CASSRGDSSSYNEQFF.

The V gene is TRBV4-1, the J gene TRBJ1-5, with D perhaps matching TRBD1 (5 bases). Germline loops: CDR1 MGHRA, CDR2 YSYEKL. V was pared by 5 bases and J by 5 bases, with 13 bases between. The CDR3 length is 14 residues. In DNA form, the CDR3 reads TGCGCCAGCAGCACAGGATTATTGTATCAGCCCCAGCATTTT. Translating it yields CASSTGLLYQPQHF.

The sample holds one count of this clone. The V gene is TRBV5-1, the J gene TRBJ2-7, with D maybe TRBD1 (5 bases). The CDR3 loop spans 12 amino acids. Germline assignment: CDR1 SGHRS and CDR2 YFSETQ. Deletions cut 4 bases from V and 5 bases from J, with 10 bases between. The CDR3 bases are TGCGCCAGCAGCCCAAACAGGAACGAGCAGTACTTC. This sequence encodes CASSPNRNEQYF.

In its sample, this clone was seen once. This sequence joins TRBV7-6 and TRBJ1-3, with a tentative D call TRBD1 (5 bases). V lost 0 bases and J 0 bases, leaving 12 bases between the germline ends. Germline loops: CDR1 SGHVS, CDR2 FNYEAQ. CDR3 length: 17 amino acids. The CDR3 protein is CASSLASGVSSGNTIYF. The CDR3 DNA is TGTGCCAGCAGCTTAGCTTCGGGGGTAAGCTCTGGAAACACCATATATTTT.

This chain links TRBV27 with TRBJ2-7; 7 nucleotides line up with TRBD1. V lost 1 base, J lost 2 bases, and 5 bases stayed unmatched. Germline CDR1 reads MNHEY; CDR2 reads SMNVEV (reference sequence). CDR3 length equals 15 residues. CDR3 nucleotides: TGTGCCAGCAGTTTATATGGGACAGCAACCTACGAGCAGTACTTC. Residues: CASSLYGTATYEQYF.

CDR3 protein: CASSVARQGSEQYF. The CDR3 bases are TGTGCCAGCAGCGTAGCTCGCCAGGGAAGCGAGCAGTACTTC. The chain employs TRBV9 and TRBJ2-7; D may be TRBD1 (5 bases). This CDR3 region has 14 residues. V dropped 0 bases and J dropped 6 bases, with 13 bases sitting between them. Germline V gives CDR1 SGDLS, CDR2 YYNGEE.

This clone has a single count. The V and J genes are TRBV11-2 and TRBJ2-5; tentatively, D is TRBD1 or TRBD2 (5 bases each). The CDR3 loop spans 17 amino acids. Between the trimmed V and J ends, which lost 0 bases and 0 bases, there was a span of 14 bases. In germline, CDR1 is SGHAT, CDR2 FQNNGV. The CDR3 sequence: CASSLEGRGENQETQYF. CDR3 coding DNA: TGTGCCAGCAGCTTAGAGGGGCGAGGGGAGAACCAAGAGACCCAGTACTTC.

The chain uses TRBV7-8 and TRBJ2-7; possible D gene TRBD1, 6 bases. The germline CDR1 and CDR2 sequences are SGHVS and FQNEAQ. The CDR3 runs to 13 residues. V was cut by 6 bases and J by 1 base, with 10 bases left in between. The CDR3 DNA is TGTGCCAGCAGTCCCGGGACATCCTACGAGCAGTACTTC. This translates into CASSPGTSYEQYF.

The genes are TRBV7-9 and TRBJ2-1; D remains ambiguous. V lost 7 bases to trimming and J lost 10 bases, with 14 bases between them. The CDR3 extends over 12 amino acids. Per the germline V gene, CDR1 is SEHNR and CDR2 is FQNEAQ (reference sequence). The CDR3 here is CASTDRVKEQFF. CDR3 nucleotides: TGTGCCAGCACCGATAGAGTAAAGGAGCAGTTCTTC.

The chain is built from TRBV6-1 and TRBJ1-3; 9 bases align to TRBD1. With 10 bases clipped from V and 4 bases from J, the junction kept 8 bases outside the gene matches. Germline CDR1 MNHNS, CDR2 SASEGT. The CDR3 has 14 amino acids. The CDR3 DNA reads TGTGCCACCACCGGGACAGGGTTAGGAAACACCATATATTTT. This translates into CATTGTGLGNTIYF.

This clone has only one observation. The gene calls are TRBV7-8 and TRBJ1-5, with D unclear. Between the trimmed V and J ends, which lost 2 bases and 5 bases, there was a span of 7 bases. The CDR3 runs 13 residues. CDR1 and CDR2 (germline): SGHVS, FQNEAQ. CDR3 region: CASSLIKDQPQHF. CDR3 nucleotides: TGTGCCAGCAGCTTAATCAAAGATCAGCCCCAGCATTTT. The variable domain in full, with the rest retrieved from reference TRBV7-8 and TRBJ1-5, is GAGVSQSPRYKVAKRGQDVALRCDPISGHVSLFWYQQALGQGPEFLTYFQNEAQLDKSGLPSDRFFAERPEGSVSTLKIQRTQQEDSAVYLCASSLIKDQPQHFGDGTRLSIL.

This clone was seen a few times. V usage is TRBV7-9 and J usage is TRBJ1-4, with D tentatively TRBD1 (5 bases). The CDR3 totals 15 residues. Trimming pared 5 bases from V and 0 bases from J, leaving 10 bases between. Germline lookup yields CDR1 SEHNR and CDR2 FQNEAQ (reference sequence). CDR3 DNA sequence: TGTGCCAGCAGCCCGGGACTTGCAACTAATGAAAAACTGTTTTTT. This gives the protein CASSPGLATNEKLFF.

V is TRBV5-4 and J is TRBJ2-1; a possible D gene is TRBD1 (6 bases). CDR1 is SGHNT, CDR2 YYREEE, per germline (reference sequence). The CDR3 covers 14 residues. With 0 bases removed from V and 6 bases from J, the gap between germline ends came to 10 bases. CDR3 coding DNA: TGTGCCAGCAGCTTGGCGCAGGGGATCAATGAGCAGTTCTTC. It encodes CASSLAQGINEQFF.

This clone has just one count. The genes are TRBV4-1 and TRBJ1-1; D may be TRBD1 (5 bases). This CDR3 has 15 residues. Germline CDR1 and CDR2: MGHRA and YSYEKL. Trimming took off 1 base at V and 7 bases at J, with 16 bases between the two ends. The CDR3 protein is CASSQGVFPGDEAFF. Here the CDR3 DNA reads TGCGCCAGCAGCCAAGGAGTATTCCCGGGGGATGAAGCTTTCTTT.

The chain employs TRBV5-1 and TRBJ1-4; D is unresolved. The ends were cut back, 5 bases at V and 8 bases at J, with 16 bases in the middle. This CDR3 is built from 14 residues. Per the germline V gene, CDR1 is SGHRS and CDR2 is YFSETQ. This chain's CDR3 is CASRESGYQEKLFF. DNA for the CDR3: TGCGCCAGCAGAGAAAGCGGGTACCAGGAAAAACTGTTTTTT.

The chain employs TRBV14 and TRBJ1-1; D uncertain. CDR1 and CDR2 from the germline V gene are SGHDN and FVKESK. This CDR3 is 13 amino acids long. The V end lost 3 bases, the J end lost 4 bases, and 9 bases lay between the germline ends. The CDR3, as DNA: TGTGCCAGCAGCCAGGTAGGATCCACTGAAGCTTTCTTT. Protein: CASSQVGSTEAFF. Using reference TRBV14 and TRBJ1-1 for the parts outside the CDR3, the full variable domain is EAGVTQFPSHSVIEKGQTVTLRCDPISGHDNLYWYRRVMGKEIKFLLHFVKESKQDESGMPNNRFLAERTGGTYSTLKVQPAELEDSGVYFCASSQVGSTEAFFGQGTRLTVV.

The V call is TRBV4-3, the J call TRBJ2-1, with 9 bases that match TRBD1. Trimming took 0 bases from V and 5 from J; bases not matched to a gene: 2. Germline V CDR1 and CDR2: LGHNA, YSLEER. The CDR3 has 15 amino acids. The CDR3 protein is CASSQETGGHNEQFF. The CDR3 DNA reads as TGCGCCAGCAGCCAAGAAACAGGGGGCCACAATGAGCAGTTCTTC.